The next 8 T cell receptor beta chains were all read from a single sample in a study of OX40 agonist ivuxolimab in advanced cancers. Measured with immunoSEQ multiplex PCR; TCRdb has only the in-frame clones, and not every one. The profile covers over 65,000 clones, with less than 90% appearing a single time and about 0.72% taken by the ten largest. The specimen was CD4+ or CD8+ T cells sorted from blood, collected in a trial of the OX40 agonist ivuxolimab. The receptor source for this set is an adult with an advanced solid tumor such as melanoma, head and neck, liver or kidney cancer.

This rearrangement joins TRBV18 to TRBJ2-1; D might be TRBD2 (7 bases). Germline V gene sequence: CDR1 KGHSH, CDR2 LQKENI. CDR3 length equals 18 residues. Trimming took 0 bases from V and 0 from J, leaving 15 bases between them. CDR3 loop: CASSPPRGEGVSYNEQFF. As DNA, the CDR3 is TGTGCCAGCTCACCACCGAGGGGGGAGGGGGTCTCCTACAATGAGCAGTTCTTC.

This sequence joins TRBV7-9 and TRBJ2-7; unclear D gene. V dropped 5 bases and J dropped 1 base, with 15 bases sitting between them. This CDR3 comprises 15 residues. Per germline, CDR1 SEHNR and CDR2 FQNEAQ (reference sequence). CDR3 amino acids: CASSQWGKSSYEQYF. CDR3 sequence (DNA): TGTGCCAGCAGCCAGTGGGGAAAAAGTTCCTACGAGCAGTACTTC.

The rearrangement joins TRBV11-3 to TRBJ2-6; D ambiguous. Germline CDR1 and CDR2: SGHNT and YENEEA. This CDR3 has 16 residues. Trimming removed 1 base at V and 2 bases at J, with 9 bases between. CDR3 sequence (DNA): TGTGCCAGCAGCTTAGGTGCAGTCACTGGGGCCAACGTCCTGACTTTC. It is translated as CASSLGAVTGANVLTF.

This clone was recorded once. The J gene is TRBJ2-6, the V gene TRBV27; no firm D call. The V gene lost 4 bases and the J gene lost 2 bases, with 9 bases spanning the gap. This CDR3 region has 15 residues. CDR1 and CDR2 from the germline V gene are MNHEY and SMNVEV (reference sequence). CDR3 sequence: CASSSQETGANVLTF. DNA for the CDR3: TGTGCCAGCAGTTCCCAGGAAACTGGGGCCAACGTCCTGACTTTC.

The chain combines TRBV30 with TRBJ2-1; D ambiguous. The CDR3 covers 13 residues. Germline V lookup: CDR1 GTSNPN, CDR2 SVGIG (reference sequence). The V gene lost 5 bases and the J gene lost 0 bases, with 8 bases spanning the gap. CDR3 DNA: TGTGCCTGGGCCTTTAGCTCCTACAATGAGCAGTTCTTC. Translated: CAWAFSSYNEQFF.

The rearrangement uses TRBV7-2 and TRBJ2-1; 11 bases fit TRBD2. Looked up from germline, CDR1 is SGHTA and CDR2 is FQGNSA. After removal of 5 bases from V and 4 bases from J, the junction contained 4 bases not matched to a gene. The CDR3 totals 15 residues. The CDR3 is CASSATSGDYNEQFF. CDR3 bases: TGTGCCAGCAGCGCGACTAGCGGGGATTACAATGAGCAGTTCTTC.

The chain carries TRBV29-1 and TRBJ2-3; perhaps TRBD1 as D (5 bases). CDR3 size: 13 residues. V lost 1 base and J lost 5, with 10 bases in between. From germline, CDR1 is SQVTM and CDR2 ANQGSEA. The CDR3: CSVEGVRGDTQYF. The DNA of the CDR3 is TGCAGCGTTGAAGGGGTTAGGGGAGATACGCAGTATTTT.

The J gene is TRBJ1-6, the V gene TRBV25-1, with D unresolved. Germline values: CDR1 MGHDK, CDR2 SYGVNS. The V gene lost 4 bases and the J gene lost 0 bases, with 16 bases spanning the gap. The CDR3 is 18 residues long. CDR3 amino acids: CASSALDGWSSYNSPLHF. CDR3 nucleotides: TGTGCCAGCAGTGCCCTGGACGGCTGGAGCTCCTATAATTCACCCCTCCACTTT.